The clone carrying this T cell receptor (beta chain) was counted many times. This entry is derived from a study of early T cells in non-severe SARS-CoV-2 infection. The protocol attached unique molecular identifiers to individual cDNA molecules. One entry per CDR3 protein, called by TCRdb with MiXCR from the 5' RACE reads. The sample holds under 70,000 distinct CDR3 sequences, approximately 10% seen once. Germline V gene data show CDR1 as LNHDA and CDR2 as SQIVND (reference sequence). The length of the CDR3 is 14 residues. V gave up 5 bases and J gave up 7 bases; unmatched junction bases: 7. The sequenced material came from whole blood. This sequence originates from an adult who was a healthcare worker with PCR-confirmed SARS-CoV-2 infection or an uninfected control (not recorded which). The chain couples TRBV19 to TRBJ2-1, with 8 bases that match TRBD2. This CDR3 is CASSHQRGLNEQFF. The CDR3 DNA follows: TGTGCCAGTAGTCACCAGCGGGGGCTGAATGAGCAGTTCTTC.